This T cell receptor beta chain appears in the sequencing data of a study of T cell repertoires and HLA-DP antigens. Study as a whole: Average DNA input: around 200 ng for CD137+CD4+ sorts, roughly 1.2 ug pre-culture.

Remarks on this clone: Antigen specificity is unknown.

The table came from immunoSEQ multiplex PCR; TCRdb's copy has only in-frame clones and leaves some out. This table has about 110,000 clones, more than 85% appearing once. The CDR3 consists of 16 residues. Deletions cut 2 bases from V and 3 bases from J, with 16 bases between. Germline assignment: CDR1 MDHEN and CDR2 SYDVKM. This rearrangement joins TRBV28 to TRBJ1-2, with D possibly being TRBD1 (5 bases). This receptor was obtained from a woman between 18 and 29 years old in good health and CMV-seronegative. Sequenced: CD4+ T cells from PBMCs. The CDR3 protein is CASSLAGIQVHYGYTF. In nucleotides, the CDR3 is TGTGCCAGCAGTTTAGCCGGGATACAGGTACACTATGGCTACACCTTC.